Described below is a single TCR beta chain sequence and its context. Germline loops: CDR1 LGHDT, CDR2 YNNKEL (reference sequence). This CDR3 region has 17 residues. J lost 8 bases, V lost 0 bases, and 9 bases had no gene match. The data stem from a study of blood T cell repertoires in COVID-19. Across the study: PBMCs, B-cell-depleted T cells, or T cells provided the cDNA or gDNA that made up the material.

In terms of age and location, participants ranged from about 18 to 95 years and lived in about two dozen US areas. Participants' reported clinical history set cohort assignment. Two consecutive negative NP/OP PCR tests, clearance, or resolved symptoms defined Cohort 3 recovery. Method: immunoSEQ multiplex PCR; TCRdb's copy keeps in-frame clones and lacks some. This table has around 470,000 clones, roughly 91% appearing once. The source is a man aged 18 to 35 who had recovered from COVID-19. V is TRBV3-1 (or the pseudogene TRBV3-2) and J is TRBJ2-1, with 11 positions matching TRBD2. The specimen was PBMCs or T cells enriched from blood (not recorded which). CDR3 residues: CASSQDRMVAGGDEQFF. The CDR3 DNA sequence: TGTGCCAGCAGCCAAGATCGCATGGTAGCGGGAGGGGATGAGCAGTTCTTC.